This T cell receptor beta chain was identified during a study of T cell repertoires in cytomegalovirus infection. About the study: A matching HLA type, together with CMV infection, was signaled by public TCR beta signatures.

MiXCR, applied by TCRdb to the reads, yields one record per CDR3 protein. The data contain almost 550,000 distinct CDR3 sequences, 16% of them singletons. The CDR3 spans 13 residues. Per germline, CDR1 MNHNS and CDR2 SASEGT. J lost 8 bases, V lost 7 bases, and 7 bases had no gene match. For this clonotype: The antigen is undetermined.

Broader study findings: HLA-C-restricted CMV clonotypes gave the most frequent clonotype in two of eight donors. Summed frequency of public TCR beta families distinguished CMV carriers with the relevant HLA.

The sample consisted of CD8+ T cells from PBMCs. The TCR was taken from a human donor in good health (CMV status not recorded). Some clones in this sample may be carry-over from other donors' samples. The chain uses TRBV6-1 and TRBJ1-2; 10 nucleotides line up with TRBD1. The DNA of the CDR3 is TGTGCCAGCATGGGACAGGGGTTATACGGCTACACCTTC. Translation: CASMGQGLYGYTF.